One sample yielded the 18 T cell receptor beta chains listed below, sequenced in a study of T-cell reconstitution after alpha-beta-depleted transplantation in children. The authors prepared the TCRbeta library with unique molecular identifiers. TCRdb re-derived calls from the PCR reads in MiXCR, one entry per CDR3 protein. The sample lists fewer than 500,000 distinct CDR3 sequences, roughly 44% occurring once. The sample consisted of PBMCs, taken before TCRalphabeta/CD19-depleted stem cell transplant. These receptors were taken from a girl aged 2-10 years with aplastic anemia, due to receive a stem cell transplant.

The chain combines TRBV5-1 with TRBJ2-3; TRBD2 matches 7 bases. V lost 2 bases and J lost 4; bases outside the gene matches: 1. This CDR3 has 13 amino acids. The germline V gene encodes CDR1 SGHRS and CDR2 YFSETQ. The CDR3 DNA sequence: TGCGCCAGCAGCTTTGCGGGAGCAGATACGCAGTATTTT. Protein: CASSFAGADTQYF.

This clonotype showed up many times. The CDR3 loop reads CASSQAGLAGVEQFF. CDR3 DNA: TGTGCCAGCAGCCAAGCGGGACTAGCGGGAGTTGAGCAGTTCTTC. The genes are TRBV3-1 and TRBJ2-1; TRBD2 matches at 14 bases. The germline CDR1 and CDR2 sequences are LGHDT and YNNKEL (reference sequence). The CDR3 is 15 amino acids. The ends lost 1 base at V and 9 bases at J; junction bases unmatched: 2.

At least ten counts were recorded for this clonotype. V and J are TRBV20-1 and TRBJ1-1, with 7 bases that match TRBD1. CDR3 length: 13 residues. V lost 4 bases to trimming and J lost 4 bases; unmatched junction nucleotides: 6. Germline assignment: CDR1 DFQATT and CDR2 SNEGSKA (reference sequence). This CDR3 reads CSANPTGSTEAFF. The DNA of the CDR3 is TGCAGTGCTAATCCGACAGGGTCCACTGAAGCTTTCTTT.

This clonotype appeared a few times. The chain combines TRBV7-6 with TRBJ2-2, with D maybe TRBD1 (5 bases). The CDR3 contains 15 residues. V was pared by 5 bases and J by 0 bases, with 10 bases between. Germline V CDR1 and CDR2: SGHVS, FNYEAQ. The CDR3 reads CASSLVRANTGELFF. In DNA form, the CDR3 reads TGTGCCAGCAGCCTTGTCAGGGCGAACACCGGGGAGCTGTTTTTT.

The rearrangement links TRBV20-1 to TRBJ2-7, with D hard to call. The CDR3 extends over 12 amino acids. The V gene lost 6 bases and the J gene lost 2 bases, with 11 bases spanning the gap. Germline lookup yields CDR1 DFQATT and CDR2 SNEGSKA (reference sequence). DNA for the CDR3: TGCAGTGCCCACACCAGGACCTACGAGCAGTACTTC. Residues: CSAHTRTYEQYF.

CDR3 region: CASSPRQSYNQPQHF. The CDR3 DNA follows: TGTGCCAGCAGTCCCCGACAGTCCTATAATCAGCCCCAGCATTTT. This chain uses TRBV27 with TRBJ1-5; a possible D gene is TRBD1 (5 bases). Germline CDR1 and CDR2: MNHEY and SMNVEV (reference sequence). Trimming stripped 5 bases from V and 4 bases from J, with 15 bases between. The CDR3 loop spans 15 amino acids.

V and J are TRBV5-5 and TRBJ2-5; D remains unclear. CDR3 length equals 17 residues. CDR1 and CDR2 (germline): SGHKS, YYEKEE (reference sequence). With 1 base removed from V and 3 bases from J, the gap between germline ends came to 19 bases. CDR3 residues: CASSLYGWGGREETQYF. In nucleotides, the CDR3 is TGTGCCAGCAGCTTGTATGGCTGGGGTGGGCGAGAAGAGACCCAGTACTTC.

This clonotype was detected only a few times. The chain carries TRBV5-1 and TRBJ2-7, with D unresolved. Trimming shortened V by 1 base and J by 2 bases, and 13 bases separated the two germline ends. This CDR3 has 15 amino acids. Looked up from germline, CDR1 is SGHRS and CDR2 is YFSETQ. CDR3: CASSLYPVSTYEQYF. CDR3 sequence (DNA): TGCGCCAGCAGCTTGTATCCAGTGTCTACCTACGAGCAGTACTTC.

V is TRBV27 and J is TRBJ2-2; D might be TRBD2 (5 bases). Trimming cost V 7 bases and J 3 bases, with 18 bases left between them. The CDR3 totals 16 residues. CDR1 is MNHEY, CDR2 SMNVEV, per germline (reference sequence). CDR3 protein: CASTSLGVTYTGELFF. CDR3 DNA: TGTGCCAGCACCTCCCTCGGGGTTACCTACACCGGGGAGCTGTTTTTT.

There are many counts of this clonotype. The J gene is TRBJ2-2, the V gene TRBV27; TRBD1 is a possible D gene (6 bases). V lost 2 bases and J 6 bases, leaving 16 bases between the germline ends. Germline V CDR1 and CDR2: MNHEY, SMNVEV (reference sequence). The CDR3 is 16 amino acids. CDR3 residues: CASSLLLQGWPGELFF. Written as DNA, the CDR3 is TGTGCCAGCAGTTTACTTCTACAGGGTTGGCCCGGGGAGCTGTTTTTT.

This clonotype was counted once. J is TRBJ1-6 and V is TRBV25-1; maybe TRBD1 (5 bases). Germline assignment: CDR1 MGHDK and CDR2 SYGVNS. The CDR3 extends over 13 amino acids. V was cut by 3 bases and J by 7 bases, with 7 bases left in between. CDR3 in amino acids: CASSDGTNSPLHF. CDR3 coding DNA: TGTGCCAGCAGTGATGGGACCAATTCACCCCTCCACTTT. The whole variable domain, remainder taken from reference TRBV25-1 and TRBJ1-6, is EADIYQTPRYLVIGTGKKITLECSQTMGHDKMYWYQQDPGMELHLIHYSYGVNSTEKGDLSSESTVSRIRTEHFPLTLESARPSHTSQYLCASSDGTNSPLHFGNGTRLTVT.

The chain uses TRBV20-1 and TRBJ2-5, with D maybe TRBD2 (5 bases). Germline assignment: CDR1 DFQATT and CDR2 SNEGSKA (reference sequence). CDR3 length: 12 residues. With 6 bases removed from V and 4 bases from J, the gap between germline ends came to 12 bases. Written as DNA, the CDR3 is TGCAGTGCGCGCCAAAGCGGAGAGACCCAGTACTTC. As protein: CSARQSGETQYF.

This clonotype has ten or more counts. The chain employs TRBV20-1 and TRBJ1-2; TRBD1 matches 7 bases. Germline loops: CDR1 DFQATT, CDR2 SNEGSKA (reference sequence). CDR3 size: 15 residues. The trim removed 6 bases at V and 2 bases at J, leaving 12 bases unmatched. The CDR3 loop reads CSAPPRRGLNYGYTF. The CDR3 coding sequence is TGCAGTGCCCCCCCCCGGAGGGGGCTAAACTATGGCTACACCTTC.

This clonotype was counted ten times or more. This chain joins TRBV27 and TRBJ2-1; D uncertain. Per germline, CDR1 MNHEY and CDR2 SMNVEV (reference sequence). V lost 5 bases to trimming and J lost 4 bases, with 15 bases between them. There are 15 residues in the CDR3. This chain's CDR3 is CASSKIVGPYNEQFF. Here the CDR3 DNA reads TGTGCCAGCAGTAAAATCGTCGGGCCTTACAATGAGCAGTTCTTC.

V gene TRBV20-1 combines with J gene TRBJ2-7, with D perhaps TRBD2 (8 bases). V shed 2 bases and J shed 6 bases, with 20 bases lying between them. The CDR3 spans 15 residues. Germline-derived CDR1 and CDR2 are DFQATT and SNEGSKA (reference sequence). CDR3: CSARYTGTRGLEQYF. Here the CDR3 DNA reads TGCAGTGCTAGATATACCGGGACTAGGGGGCTCGAGCAGTACTTC.

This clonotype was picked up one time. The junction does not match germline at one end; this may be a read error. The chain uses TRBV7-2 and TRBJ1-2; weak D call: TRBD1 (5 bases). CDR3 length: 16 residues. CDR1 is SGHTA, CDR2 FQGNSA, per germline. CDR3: CASILGVEGLSRGYTF. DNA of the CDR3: TGTGCCAGCATCTTAGGAGTTGAGGGGTTATCGCGTGGCTACACCTTC.

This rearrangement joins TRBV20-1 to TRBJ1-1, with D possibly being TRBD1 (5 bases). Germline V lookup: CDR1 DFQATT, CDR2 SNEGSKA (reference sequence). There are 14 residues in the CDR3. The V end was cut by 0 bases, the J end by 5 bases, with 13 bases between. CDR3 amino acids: CSAREPLGGTEAFF. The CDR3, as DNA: TGCAGTGCTAGAGAACCTCTGGGGGGAACTGAAGCTTTCTTT.

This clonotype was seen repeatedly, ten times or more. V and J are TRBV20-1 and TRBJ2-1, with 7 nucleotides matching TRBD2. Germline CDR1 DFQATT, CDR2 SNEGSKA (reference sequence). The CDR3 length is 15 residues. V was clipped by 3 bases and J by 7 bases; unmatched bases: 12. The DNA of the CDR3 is TGCAGTGCTAGTCTTGGGAGGGCCTATATAAATGAGCAGTTCTTC. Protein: CSASLGRAYINEQFF.